Listed below are T cell receptor beta chains from one sample, sequenced in a study of technical replicates of blood from a handful of donors. Profiled with immunoSEQ multiplex PCR; TCRdb holds only in-frame clones, not every one. This table holds 68,000 or so clones, approximately 93% found once. Sequences were obtained from PBMCs. All receptors come from a human donor in good health. Some clones in this sample may be carry-over from other donors' samples. Both conserved end residues are part of each CDR3. A D gene is named only where the DNA matches it firmly. Some rows mark clone size as missing; the rest say once, few, many or name a class of expanded clone.

cdr3_length: 14; v_call: TRBV2; j_call: TRBJ2-3; d_call: .; clone_size: .; cdr3_nt: TGTGCCAGCAGCACCTACCTTACCACAGATACGCAGTATTTT; cdr3_aa: CASSTYLTTDTQYF
cdr3_length: 18; v_call: TRBV4-3; j_call: TRBJ2-5; d_call: TRBD2; clone_size: .; cdr3_nt: TGCGCCAGCAGCCAACTAAGGGGCACTAGCGGGAGCGCGGAGACCCAGTACTTC; cdr3_aa: CASSQLRGTSGSAETQYF
cdr3_length: 14; v_call: TRBV10-2; j_call: TRBJ2-3; d_call: .; clone_size: .; cdr3_nt: TGCGCCAGCAGTGAGACAAAGAGCACAGATACGCAGTATTTT; cdr3_aa: CASSETKSTDTQYF
cdr3_length: 14; v_call: TRBV5-1; j_call: TRBJ2-1; d_call: TRBD1; clone_size: .; cdr3_nt: TGCGCCAGCAAAGCCGGGACAGGGAGCAATGAGCAGTTCTTC; cdr3_aa: CASKAGTGSNEQFF
cdr3_length: 15; v_call: TRBV29-1; j_call: TRBJ2-3; d_call: TRBD1; clone_size: .; cdr3_nt: TGCAGCGGTGCCGCGGACAGGGAAAAGGCAGATACGCAGTATTTT; cdr3_aa: CSGAADREKADTQYF
cdr3_length: 13; v_call: TRBV7-9; j_call: TRBJ2-7; d_call: .; clone_size: .; cdr3_nt: TGTGCCAGCAGCTCCGGACTGGCCTACGAGCAGTACTTC; cdr3_aa: CASSSGLAYEQYF
cdr3_length: 13; v_call: TRBV19; j_call: TRBJ1-2; d_call: TRBD1; clone_size: .; cdr3_nt: TGTGCCAGTGGATGGGATCCGGGACAGAGGACAAATTTC; cdr3_aa: CASGWDPGQRTNF
cdr3_length: 15; v_call: TRBV5-1; j_call: TRBJ1-3; d_call: TRBD1; clone_size: .; cdr3_nt: TGCGCCAGCAGCCAAACAGGGGGCACTGGAAACACCATATATTTT; cdr3_aa: CASSQTGGTGNTIYF
cdr3_length: 14; v_call: TRBV11-3; j_call: TRBJ2-3; d_call: .; clone_size: once; cdr3_nt: TGTGCCAGCAGCCCAATCGAGGACACAGATACGCAGTATTTT; cdr3_aa: CASSPIEDTDTQYF
cdr3_length: 14; v_call: TRBV5-1; j_call: TRBJ2-5; d_call: .; clone_size: .; cdr3_nt: TGCGCCAGCAGCTCCCCCCGGGGGAGCGAGACCCAGTACTTC; cdr3_aa: CASSSPRGSETQYF
cdr3_length: 18; v_call: TRBV15; j_call: TRBJ1-6; d_call: .; clone_size: .; cdr3_nt: TGTGCCACCAGCATCGAGTCGGAGGTTAGGCCCTATAATTCACCCCTCCACTTT; cdr3_aa: CATSIESEVRPYNSPLHF